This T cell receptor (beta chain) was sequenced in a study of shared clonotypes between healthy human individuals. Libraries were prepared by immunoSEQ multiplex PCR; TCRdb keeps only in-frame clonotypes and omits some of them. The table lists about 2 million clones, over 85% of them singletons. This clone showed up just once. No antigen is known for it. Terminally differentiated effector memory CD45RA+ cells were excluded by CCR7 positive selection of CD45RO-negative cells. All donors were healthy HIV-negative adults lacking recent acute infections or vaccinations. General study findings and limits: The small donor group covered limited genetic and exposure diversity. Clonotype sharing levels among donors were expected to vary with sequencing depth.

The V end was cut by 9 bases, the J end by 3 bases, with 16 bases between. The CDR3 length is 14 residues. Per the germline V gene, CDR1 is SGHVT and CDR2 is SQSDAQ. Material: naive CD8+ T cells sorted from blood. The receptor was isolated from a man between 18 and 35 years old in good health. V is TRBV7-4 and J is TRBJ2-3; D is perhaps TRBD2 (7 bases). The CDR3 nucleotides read TGTGCCAGGACGGGGGGCCACAGGACAGATACGCAGTATTTT. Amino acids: CARTGGHRTDTQYF.